This entry lists 30 T cell receptor beta chains sequenced from one sample in a study of blood T cell repertoires in COVID-19. Libraries were prepared by immunoSEQ multiplex PCR; TCRdb keeps only in-frame clonotypes and omits some of them. This table holds roughly 42,000 clones, around 82% found once. Sequenced: peripheral blood. These receptors were obtained from a human donor in a cohort sampled during active COVID-19.

V is TRBV7-8 and J is TRBJ2-1, with TRBD1 identical over 7 bases. CDR1 and CDR2 (germline): SGHVS, FQNEAQ. The CDR3 contains 15 residues. J lost 1 base, V lost 6 bases, and 6 bases had no gene match. The CDR3 nucleotides are TGTGCCAGCAGACGGGGCAGGGGGTCCTACAATGAGCAGTTCTTC. Its translation: CASRRGRGSYNEQFF.

V and J are TRBV18 and TRBJ1-1, with TRBD1 identical over 7 bases. With V trimmed by 8 bases and J by 7 bases, 10 bases remained unmatched. The CDR3 is 13 residues long. Germline CDR1 reads KGHSH; CDR2 reads LQKENI. The CDR3 region is CASLLGQEDEAFF. In DNA form, the CDR3 reads TGTGCCAGCCTCCTTGGACAGGAAGATGAAGCTTTCTTT.

This sequence joins TRBV9 and TRBJ2-7; a weak D match, TRBD1 (6 bases). The germline CDR1 and CDR2 sequences are SGDLS and YYNGEE. The CDR3 runs 13 residues. V was trimmed by 1 base and J by 7 bases, leaving 12 bases between them. The DNA of the CDR3 is TGTGCCAGCAGCGTAATGGGGGCTGATGAGCAGTACTTC. Its translation is CASSVMGADEQYF.

This clone was seen once. The chain carries TRBV9 and TRBJ2-6; weak D call: TRBD1 (5 bases). Germline loops: CDR1 SGDLS, CDR2 YYNGEE. The CDR3 is 17 residues long. V lost 0 bases, J lost 4 bases, and 14 bases lay in between. The CDR3 loop reads CASSVVDSPRGANVLTF. As DNA, the CDR3 is TGTGCCAGCAGCGTAGTAGACAGCCCTAGGGGGGCCAACGTCCTGACTTTC.

This chain links TRBV10-3 with TRBJ1-2, with 9 bases that match TRBD1. CDR1 and CDR2 from the germline V gene are ENHRY and SYGVKD. With 2 bases clipped from V and 8 bases from J, the junction kept 6 bases outside the gene matches. The CDR3 consists of 14 residues. CDR3 sequence reads: CAISELDRGQGYTF. CDR3 in DNA: TGTGCCATCAGTGAGCTGGACAGGGGACAGGGCTACACCTTC.

J is TRBJ2-3 and V is TRBV4-1; D call uncertain. From germline, CDR1 is MGHRA and CDR2 YSYEKL. The V gene lost 4 bases and the J gene lost 6 bases, with 8 bases spanning the gap. The CDR3 loop spans 12 amino acids. The CDR3 loop reads CASSPPSDTQYF. The CDR3 nucleotides read TGCGCCAGCAGCCCCCCCTCGGATACGCAGTATTTT.

The V call is TRBV3-1 (or the pseudogene TRBV3-2), the J call TRBJ2-1; the match to TRBD2 covers 8 bases. The CDR3 contains 15 residues. J lost 2 bases, V lost 4 bases, and 4 bases had no gene match. From germline, CDR1 is LGHDT and CDR2 YNNKEL (reference sequence). The CDR3 is CASSLSGTTYNEQFF. DNA of the CDR3: TGTGCCAGCAGCCTTAGCGGGACAACCTACAATGAGCAGTTCTTC.

The chain combines TRBV2 with TRBJ1-2; a possible D gene is TRBD1 (5 bases). Trimming shortened V by 3 bases and J by 8 bases, and 19 bases separated the two germline ends. The CDR3 has 15 amino acids. Looked up from germline, CDR1 is SNHLY and CDR2 is FYNNEI. This CDR3 reads CASSEGGGISRGYTF. For the CDR3, the DNA is TGTGCCAGCAGTGAGGGGGGTGGTATTTCGAGGGGCTACACCTTC.

The rearrangement joins TRBV7-2 to TRBJ2-3; a weak D match, TRBD2 (6 bases). This CDR3 contains 15 residues. V lost 3 bases and J lost 1, with 11 bases in between. CDR1 is SGHTA, CDR2 FQGNSA, per germline. The CDR3 here is CASSLEGVGTDTQYF. The CDR3 DNA follows: TGTGCCAGCAGCTTGGAGGGAGTAGGCACAGATACGCAGTATTTT.

This chain joins TRBV9 and TRBJ2-1; D is undetermined. This CDR3 is built from 14 residues. The V and J ends lost 4 bases and 5 bases respectively, with 13 bases between them. Germline CDR1 reads SGDLS; CDR2 reads YYNGEE. CDR3 nucleotides: TGTGCCAGCAGCTCTTCCCCCACGGACAATGAGCAGTTCTTC. Residues: CASSSSPTDNEQFF.

The CDR3 protein is CASSLARTGRAFF. As DNA, the CDR3 is TGTGCCAGCAGCTTAGCTCGGACAGGGAGAGCTTTCTTT. The chain uses TRBV7-9 and TRBJ1-1; 8 bases are a match to TRBD1. The germline V gene encodes CDR1 SEHNR and CDR2 FQNEAQ (reference sequence). This CDR3 is 13 amino acids long. V shed 0 bases and J 10 bases; nucleotides not matched to a gene: 4. Full variable domain (remainder filled in from reference TRBV7-9 and TRBJ1-1): DTGVSQNPRHKITKRGQNVTFRCDPISEHNRLYWYRQTLGQGPEFLTYFQNEAQLEKSRLLSDRFSAERPKGSFSTLEIQRTEQGDSAMYLCASSLARTGRAFFGQGTRLTVV.

This chain connects TRBV28 to TRBJ1-2; 8 nucleotides match TRBD1. J was trimmed by 5 bases and V by 6 bases; bases with no gene match: 8. Germline CDR1 is MDHEN and CDR2 is SYDVKM. The CDR3 sequence is 14 residues long. In DNA, the CDR3 is TGTGCCAGCAGCCCTCCAGGACAGGGATATGGCTACACCTTC. Translating it yields CASSPPGQGYGYTF.

The genes are TRBV2 and TRBJ1-1; D uncertain. This CDR3 comprises 12 residues. V lost 4 bases and J 0 bases, leaving 3 bases between the germline ends. CDR1 is SNHLY, CDR2 FYNNEI, per germline. The CDR3 reads CASSAMNTEAFF. The DNA for the CDR3 is TGTGCCAGCAGTGCCATGAACACTGAAGCTTTCTTT.

The genes are TRBV12-1 and TRBJ2-7; TRBD2 was called by the table and not checked on the DNA. TRBV12-1 is noted as a pseudogene. This CDR3 spans 16 amino acids. CDR3 loop: CASSPATSGGFYEQYF. The DNA of the CDR3 is TGTGCCAGCAGCCCCGCTACTAGCGGGGGATTTTACGAGCAGTACTTC.

The gene calls are TRBV19 and TRBJ2-1, with 8 bases aligning to TRBD1. The V and J ends lost 5 bases and 0 bases, in that order; junction bases with no gene match: 6. Germline V CDR1 and CDR2: LNHDA, SQIVND (reference sequence). This CDR3 comprises 16 residues. The CDR3 nucleotides read TGTGCCAGTAGTGTCAACAGGGGGTACTCCTACAATGAGCAGTTCTTC. Encoded protein: CASSVNRGYSYNEQFF. The entire variable domain, with the rest obtained from reference TRBV19 and TRBJ2-1, is as follows: DGGITQSPKYLFRKEGQNVTLSCEQNLNHDAMYWYRQDPGQGLRLIYYSQIVNDFQKGDIAEGYSVSREKKESFPLTVTSAQKNPTAFYLCASSVNRGYSYNEQFFGPGTRLTVL.

This clone appeared once. The chain uses TRBV9 and TRBJ2-1; 7 nucleotides line up with TRBD1. CDR1 is SGDLS, CDR2 YYNGEE, per germline. The length of the CDR3 is 14 residues. Trimming at V came to 6 bases and at J to 3 bases, leaving 6 bases not matched to a gene. The CDR3 nucleotides read TGTGCCAGCACAAAGGGGGACAGCTACAATGAGCAGTTCTTC. Translating gives CASTKGDSYNEQFF.

CDR3 protein: CASNRTGDSREQYF. The CDR3 nucleotides read TGCGCCAGCAACCGGACAGGGGATTCGAGGGAGCAGTACTTC. V is TRBV5-1 and J is TRBJ2-7, with 9 bases fitting TRBD1. The CDR3 is 14 residues long. With V trimmed by 6 bases and J by 7 bases, 11 bases remained unmatched. The germline CDR1 and CDR2 sequences are SGHRS and YFSETQ.

The V gene is TRBV30, the J gene TRBJ2-7; 11 nucleotides match TRBD2. Per germline, CDR1 GTSNPN and CDR2 SVGIG (reference sequence). The junction had 6 bases not matched to a gene; V was cut back by 2 bases and J by 3 bases. This CDR3 contains 15 residues. This CDR3 is CAWSTPGTSGYEQYF. DNA of the CDR3: TGTGCCTGGAGTACCCCCGGGACTAGCGGCTACGAGCAGTACTTC.

The chain carries TRBV7-9 and TRBJ1-5; 8 nucleotides agree with TRBD1. From germline, CDR1 is SEHNR and CDR2 FQNEAQ (reference sequence). The CDR3 has 16 residues. V was clipped by 5 bases and J by 1 base; unmatched bases: 7. This CDR3 reads CASSATTGGSNQPQHF. In nucleotides, the CDR3 is TGTGCCAGCAGCGCGACTACAGGGGGAAGCAATCAGCCCCAGCATTTT.

In this sample, this clone turned up once. This chain joins TRBV15 and TRBJ1-2, with TRBD1 identical over 9 bases. J lost 8 bases, V lost 5 bases, and 12 bases had no gene match. The CDR3 has 15 residues. Germline V lookup: CDR1 LNHNV, CDR2 YYDKDF (reference sequence). CDR3 protein: CATSSPGQGLYGYTF. DNA of the CDR3: TGTGCCACCAGCTCTCCGGGACAGGGTTTGTACGGCTACACCTTC.

The chain carries TRBV10-3 and TRBJ1-2, with 9 bases aligning to TRBD1. The length of the CDR3 is 14 residues. Germline assignment: CDR1 ENHRY and CDR2 SYGVKD. V lost 7 bases, J lost 6 bases, and 9 bases stayed unmatched. Here the CDR3 DNA reads TGTGCCATCAACGGACAGGGGAAAGGCCATGGCTACACCTTC. Protein product: CAINGQGKGHGYTF.

The J gene is TRBJ1-2, the V gene TRBV10-2; D unresolved. V was shortened by 4 bases and J by 5 bases, with 14 bases between the two germline ends. Germline-derived CDR1 and CDR2 are WSHSY and SAAADI. CDR3 length: 14 amino acids. This chain's CDR3 is CASSGDKTAYGYTF. The CDR3 coding sequence is TGCGCCAGCAGTGGCGACAAAACGGCGTATGGCTACACCTTC.

This chain uses TRBV28 with TRBJ1-2; 7 bases fit TRBD1. The CDR3 has 13 residues. The trim removed 8 bases at V and 4 bases at J, leaving 7 bases unmatched. CDR1 and CDR2 (germline): MDHEN, SYDVKM. In nucleotides, the CDR3 is TGTGCCAGCGAAGAGGGGGCCGCCTATGGCTACACCTTC. It yields the protein CASEEGAAYGYTF.

This clone was counted only a few times. The V gene is TRBV7-9, the J gene TRBJ1-6, with D possibly TRBD1 on 5 matching bases. Germline-derived CDR1 and CDR2 are SEHNR and FQNEAQ (reference sequence). The V and J ends lost 8 bases and 13 bases respectively, with 9 bases between them. This CDR3 has 10 residues. This chain's CDR3 is CASGGEPLHF. The CDR3, as DNA: TGTGCCAGCGGGGGGGAGCCCCTCCACTTT.

The chain links TRBV30 to TRBJ2-3, with TRBD2 matching over 10 bases. The CDR3 totals 13 residues. Germline CDR1 and CDR2: GTSNPN and SVGIG (reference sequence). Unmatched junction bases numbered 4, after V lost 8 bases and J lost 2 bases. The CDR3, as DNA: TGTGCCGGAAGCGGGGGGGCCACAGATACGCAGTATTTT. Its protein product is CAGSGGATDTQYF.

The chain employs TRBV29-1 and TRBJ1-1, with a possible D match to TRBD1 (5 bases). The CDR3 sequence is 13 residues long. CDR1 and CDR2 (germline): SQVTM, ANQGSEA. V was cut by 3 bases and J by 6 bases, with 14 bases left in between. CDR3 loop: CSVEGGWYAEAFF. DNA of the CDR3: TGCAGCGTTGAGGGGGGTTGGTATGCTGAAGCTTTCTTT.

The rearrangement links TRBV7-3 to TRBJ2-1; 16 nucleotides align to TRBD2. The CDR3 extends over 16 amino acids. The germline CDR1 and CDR2 sequences are SGHTA and FQGTGA. With 5 bases clipped from V and 14 bases from J, the junction kept 12 bases outside the gene matches. CDR3 amino acids: CASSRIGGTSGGAKFF. DNA for the CDR3: TGTGCCAGCAGCCGCATAGGCGGGACTAGCGGGGGGGCGAAGTTCTTC.

The chain is built from TRBV6-5 and TRBJ2-1; a possible D gene is TRBD1 (6 bases). V lost 6 bases and J 8 bases, leaving 8 bases between the germline ends. The CDR3 consists of 11 residues. Germline V gene sequence: CDR1 MNHEY, CDR2 SVGAGI. The CDR3 DNA reads as TGTGCCAGCAGGGCAGGGGATGAGCAGTTCTTC. Its translation is CASRAGDEQFF.

The V gene is TRBV5-4, the J gene TRBJ1-2; no clear D. Looked up from germline, CDR1 is SGHNT and CDR2 is YYREEE (reference sequence). There are 11 residues in the CDR3. V was trimmed by 4 bases and J by 7 bases, leaving 8 bases between them. The CDR3 protein is CASSNHSGYTF. In DNA, the CDR3 is TGTGCCAGCAGCAACCACTCTGGCTACACCTTC.

The chain joins TRBV6-1 to TRBJ1-1; D gene unclear. Trimming took 0 bases from V and 2 from J, leaving 13 bases between them. The CDR3 is 16 residues long. CDR1 is MNHNS, CDR2 SASEGT, per germline. In nucleotides, the CDR3 is TGTGCCAGCAGTGAAGCGGAGGGAGGAGGAAACACTGAAGCTTTCTTT. Protein product: CASSEAEGGGNTEAFF.